These T cell receptor beta chains were read from a single sample in a study of CD8+CD57+ T cells in acquired aplastic anemia. TCRdb redid the calling of the reads with MiXCR, one entry per CDR3 protein. The repertoire has 300,000 or so distinct CDR3 sequences, under 65% of them found once; the top ten carry approximately 1.3%. The sequenced sample was sorted CD4+, CD8+, or CD8+CD57+ T cells (not recorded which) from PBMCs. These receptors were collected from a human donor with aplastic anemia. Both conserved end residues are part of each CDR3. D genes are given only for firm matches. Size is omitted from some rows. Given values are once, few, many or a class for expanded clones.

d_call	clone_size	v_call	j_call	cdr3_aa	cdr3_nt
TRBD1	-	TRBV15	TRBJ1-4	CATSTRTGIQKLFF	TGTGCCACCAGCACACGGACAGGAATACAAAAACTGTTTTTT
TRBD1	-	TRBV25-1	TRBJ2-7	CASSELGGETYEQYF	TGTGCCAGCAGTGAATTAGGGGGCGAAACCTACGAGCAGTACTTC
-	-	TRBV5-4	TRBJ1-1	CASSLVLGNTEAFF	TGTGCCAGCAGCTTGGTTCTGGGGAACACTGAAGCTTTCTTT
TRBD2	-	TRBV7-2	TRBJ2-7	CASSQGLAGGAYEQYF	TGTGCCAGCAGCCAAGGACTAGCGGGAGGTGCCTACGAGCAGTACTTC
-	few	TRBV29-1	TRBJ2-3	CSFYICSAREGSGGPNTQYF	-
-	-	TRBV10-3	TRBJ1-1	CAISGFGPENTEAFF	TGTGCCATCAGTGGCTTTGGGCCGGAAAACACTGAAGCTTTCTTT
-	-	TRBV2	TRBJ2-3	CASRGDIYANTDTQYF	TGTGCCAGCAGAGGGGACATCTACGCGAACACAGATACGCAGTATTTT
-	-	TRBV7-9	TRBJ2-7	CASSLVGGGPLSGQYF	TGTGCCAGCAGCTTAGTTGGCGGGGGCCCCCTGTCTGGGCAGTACTTC
-	-	TRBV24-1	TRBJ1-4	CATQGTAGDEKLFF	TGTGCCACTCAGGGGACCGCGGGCGATGAAAAACTGTTTTTT
-	many	TRBV2	TRBJ1-5	CASSLGQSSNQPQHF	TGTGCCAGCAGCCTCGGACAGTCCTCTAATCAGCCCCAGCATTTT
-	-	TRBV15	TRBJ2-7	CATSRVDYPSSYEQYF	TGTGCCACCAGCAGAGTGGACTATCCGTCATCCTACGAGCAGTACTTC
-	-	TRBV29-1	TRBJ2-3	CSVEDPWDINTDTQYF	TGCAGCGTTGAAGATCCGTGGGACATCAACACAGATACGCAGTATTTT
TRBD2	many	TRBV12-3/TRBV12-4	TRBJ2-1	CASSWTSGYNEQFF	TGTGCCAGCAGTTGGACTAGCGGGTACAATGAGCAGTTCTTC
TRBD1	many	TRBV19	TRBJ2-2	CASSFTGGNTGELFF	TGTGCCAGTAGTTTCACAGGGGGCAACACCGGGGAGCTGTTTTTT
-	-	TRBV6-1	TRBJ1-1	CASIRGEVSTEAFF	TGTGCCAGCATTCGAGGGGAGGTGAGCACTGAAGCTTTCTTT
-	few	TRBV14	TRBJ1-5	CASSQDGGGNQPQHF	TGTGCCAGCAGCCAAGATGGGGGAGGCAATCAGCCCCAGCATTTT
-	-	TRBV2	TRBJ1-1	CASSRGLMNTEAFF	TGTGCCAGCAGTCGCGGGTTAATGAACACTGAAGCTTTCTTT
TRBD2	few	TRBV20-1	TRBJ2-5	CSVPWTSGSGVRETQYF	TGCAGTGTTCCCTGGACTAGCGGGAGTGGGGTACGGGAGACCCAGTACTTC
-	-	TRBV2	TRBJ2-3	CASSEASPAPWAQYF	TGTGCCAGCAGTGAAGCGTCCCCAGCCCCTTGGGCGCAGTATTTT
-	-	TRBV24-1	TRBJ1-4	CATSDTSTNEKLFF	TGTGCCACCAGTGACACCTCAACTAATGAAAAACTGTTTTTT
TRBD2	few	TRBV7-9	TRBJ2-5	CASSKGLTSGKETQYF	TGTGCCAGCAGCAAAGGACTGACTAGCGGAAAAGAGACCCAGTACTTC
-	many	TRBV7-4	TRBJ2-7	CASSIRGSTPYEQYF	TGTGCCAGCAGCATTAGAGGGAGTACCCCCTACGAGCAGTACTTC
-	-	TRBV7-8	TRBJ2-7	CASSLARQISYEQYF	TGTGCCAGCAGCTTAGCGCGGCAGATTTCCTACGAGCAGTACTTC
-	many	TRBV7-3	TRBJ2-1	CASSPEASNNEQFF	TGTGCCAGCAGCCCGGAGGCGAGTAACAATGAGCAGTTCTTC
TRBD1	many	TRBV5-1	TRBJ1-2	CASSPNRGRGYGYTF	TGCGCCAGCAGCCCGAACAGGGGGCGCGGATATGGCTACACCTTC
TRBD1	-	TRBV6-4	TRBJ2-7	CASSQARTGRNEQYF	TGCGCCAGCAGCCAAGCCAGGACAGGGCGGAACGAGCAGTACTTC
TRBD1	-	TRBV4-1	TRBJ2-7	CASRAGTGGFEQYF	TGCGCCAGCAGGGCCGGGACAGGCGGATTCGAGCAGTACTTC
-	-	TRBV12-3/TRBV12-4	TRBJ2-7	CASSFLRGHEQYF	TGTGCCAGCAGTTTCCTTAGGGGTCACGAGCAGTACTTC
-	-	TRBV20-1	TRBJ2-5	CSAIGGFGASETQYF	TGCAGTGCCATCGGTGGGTTTGGGGCCTCAGAGACCCAGTACTTC
TRBD2	many	TRBV5-4	TRBJ2-5	CASSLDWTSQETQYF	TGTGCCAGCAGCCTAGATTGGACTAGCCAAGAGACCCAGTACTTC
-	-	TRBV11-2	TRBJ1-6	CASSLWADNSPLHF	TGTGCCAGCAGCTTATGGGCAGACAATTCACCCCTCCACTTT
TRBD1	-	TRBV5-1	TRBJ2-7	CASSDGTGSYEQYF	TGCGCCAGCAGTGATGGGACAGGGTCCTACGAGCAGTACTTC
-	few	TRBV7-3	TRBJ1-1	CASSLRPAGAFF	TGTGCCAGCAGCTTAAGACCGGCTGGAGCTTTCTTT
-	-	TRBV2	TRBJ2-5	CASSDHRQETQYF	TGTGCCAGCAGTGATCACCGACAAGAGACCCAGTACTTC
-	few	TRBV3-1	TRBJ2-1	CASSPLGRTYNEQFF	TGTGCCAGCAGCCCCTTGGGTCGTACCTACAATGAGCAGTTCTTC
TRBD1	-	TRBV7-3	TRBJ2-2	CASSFHFRTGRGDTGELFF	TGTGCCAGCAGCTTTCATTTTCGGACAGGGCGGGGAGATACCGGGGAGCTGTTTTTT
-	-	TRBV5-4	TRBJ1-1	CASSLGGWGPNTEAFF	TGTGCCAGCAGCTTGGGCGGGTGGGGACCGAACACTGAAGCTTTCTTT